This T cell receptor (beta chain) appears in the sequencing data of a study of vaccination and CD4 T cells after COVID-19 (dated by TCRdb to about 2022). General notes on the study: The convalescent cohort comprised six males and four females, including two Hispanic individuals, seven Caucasians, two Asians and one multiracial person. Each participant got two doses of either the Pfizer-BioNTech BNT162b2 vaccine (n=8) or the Moderna mRNA-1273 vaccine (n=2). Post-COVID blood samples from convalescent patients were collected a median of about 100 days after diagnosis, with a range of roughly 35 to 180 days. Post-vaccine blood samples were obtained a median of roughly 75 days after the second vaccine dose, with a range of about 12 to 241 days. For stimulating the cultures, overlapping spike peptide pools were used, derived from SARS-CoV-2 as well as from the common cold coronaviruses HCoV-NL63, HCoV-OC43 and HCoV-229E. As controls, cultures received a CEFX viral epitope pool (the positive control), an HIV-1 Nef peptide pool (the negative control), or no peptide at all. The spike-specific CD4+ TCR repertoire was compared before and after mRNA vaccination in over 9 COVID-19 convalescent patients and a few infection-naive healthy vaccine recipients. At the TCR clonotype level, an earlier paper using these donors assessed memory CD4+ T cell crossreactivity between SARS-CoV-2 and common cold coronavirus spike proteins. Points the paper makes about the study in general: The study included relatively few convalescent patients and did not analyze early timepoints after natural infection. The median number of SARS-CoV-2-reactive clonotypes rose from around 22 after infection to 35 to 45 after vaccination, but the change was not significant. Among the post-vaccine SARS-CoV-2-reactive clones in convalescent patients, a median 86.3% showed up only after vaccination, which suggests vaccine-specific priming. Nearly all vaccine-specific clones in convalescent patients (304 of 307) were mono-reactive for SARS-CoV-2 spike rather than cross-reactive with common cold coronaviruses.

The library was generated by PCR. DNA from cultured CD4+ T cells underwent TCR sequencing with the Oncomine TCR Beta short-read assay at the Johns Hopkins FTIC core. Genomic DNA was extracted from the cultured CD4+ T cells with the QIAamp micro DNA kit. Oncomine TCR Beta libraries from cultured CD4+ T cells were pooled with unique dual indexes and sequenced on an Illumina iSeq 100. The study's own analysis went as follows. Non-productive sequences were removed, and CDR3s that did not start with C, did not end with F or W, or were shorter than 7 amino acids were discarded. Antigen-specific clonotypes were identified with the MANAFEST web application by comparing peptide-stimulated wells with reference and other culture wells. To be called positive, a clone needed an FDR below 0.05, an odds ratio above 5, and a productive frequency above 0.1% in at least two of three replicate wells. Clonotypes that were significantly expanded in both SARS-CoV-2 spike wells and at least one common cold coronavirus spike condition were defined as cross-reactive. CDR3 homology was assessed with Levenshtein distances (stringdist) and unrooted phylogenetic trees (ape) in R version 3.6.1. TCRdb handled the public reads itself, with Q25 trimming in fastp and clone calling in MiXCR, and kept productive beta chains. CDR3 protein duplicates are merged, each entry listing the most common genes and DNA. The V and J calls here are based on TCRdb, not the publication. This sample is represented by approximately 7,300 distinct CDR3 sequences; approximately 38% of them were singletons. The biggest ten clones account for roughly 35% of the sample.

This specimen's treatment or condition label, interpreted: approximately 11-day PBMC culture with coronavirus spike peptide pools or control peptides (ViraFEST assay). CD4+ T cells from unexposed donors were collected before the COVID-19 pandemic (2011-2018). To expand antigen-specific T cells with peptide pools and then pick out the expanded clonotypes through TCR sequencing, the study relied on the ViraFEST assay. Each well held 2 million or so PBMCs cultured in IMDM containing about 5% human AB serum and around 10 IU/ml IL-2, with around 9.2 ug/ml peptide pools added. Half of the culture medium was replaced with fresh IL-2-containing medium on days 3 and 7. Once the cells had been in culture for 9 to 10 days, the EasySep CD4+ T cell isolation kit was used to isolate CD4+ T cells by negative selection. As cell number allowed, CD4+ T cells from unexposed donors were tested for reactivity to SARS-CoV-2 S and N and to four common cold coronavirus spike pools. Ficoll-Paque Plus gradient centrifugation was used to isolate PBMCs from whole blood, and the isolated PBMCs were then either used fresh or cryopreserved at -140C. Triplicate wells were generally used for each culture condition. Leukapheresis product for the unexposed donors was purchased commercially.

A note on this clonotype: Its specific antigen is unknown. No clone much larger than this one lies a single base away; base qualities are absent.

At the junction V is shortened by 3 bases and J by 6 bases, with 13 bases in between. Including cysteine and phenylalanine, the CDR3 has 13 amino acids. The entry retains the CDR3 DNA only, 39 bases that are in frame from base 1. Sequences SGDLS (CDR1) and YYNGEE (CDR2) are obtained from the germline V gene. Sequencing input: CD4+ T cells from blood, cultured in vitro. The sequence links TRBV9 to TRBJ2-7; the D segment cannot be called with confidence. The source of this sequence is a human donor in good health. The encoded CDR3 is CASSGTGSGEQYF. The DNA reads TGTGCCAGCAGCGGAACGGGCTCTGGCGAGCAGTACTTC.